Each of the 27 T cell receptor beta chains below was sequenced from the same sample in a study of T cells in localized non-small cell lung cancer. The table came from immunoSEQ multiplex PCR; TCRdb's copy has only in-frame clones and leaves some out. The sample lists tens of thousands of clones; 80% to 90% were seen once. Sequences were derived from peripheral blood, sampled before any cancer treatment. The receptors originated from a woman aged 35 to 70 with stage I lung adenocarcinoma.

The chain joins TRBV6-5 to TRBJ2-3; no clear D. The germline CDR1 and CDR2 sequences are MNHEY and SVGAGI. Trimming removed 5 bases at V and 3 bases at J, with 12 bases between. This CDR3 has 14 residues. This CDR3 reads CASSLGLSTDTQYF. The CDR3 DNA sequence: TGTGCCAGCAGTCTCGGGCTCTCGACAGATACGCAGTATTTT.

The CDR3 loop reads CASRAGGEDTGELFF. CDR3 sequence (DNA): TGCGCCAGCAGGGCCGGCGGGGAGGACACCGGGGAGCTGTTTTTT. The rearrangement uses TRBV5-1 and TRBJ2-2, with D perhaps matching TRBD2 (6 bases). Trimming took off 5 bases at V and 3 bases at J, with 14 bases between the two ends. CDR1 is SGHRS, CDR2 YFSETQ, per germline. The CDR3 sequence is 15 residues long.

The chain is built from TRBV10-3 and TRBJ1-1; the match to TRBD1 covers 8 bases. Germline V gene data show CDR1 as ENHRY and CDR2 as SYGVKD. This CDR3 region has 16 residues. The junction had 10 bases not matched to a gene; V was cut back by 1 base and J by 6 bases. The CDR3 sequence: CAISEYRGARKAEAFF. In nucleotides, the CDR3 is TGTGCCATCAGTGAGTACAGGGGGGCAAGGAAGGCTGAAGCTTTCTTT.

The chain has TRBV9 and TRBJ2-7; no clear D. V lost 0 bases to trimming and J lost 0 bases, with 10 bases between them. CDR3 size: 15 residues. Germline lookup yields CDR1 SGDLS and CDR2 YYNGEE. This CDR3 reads CASSVGNGISYEQYF. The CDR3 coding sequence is TGTGCCAGCAGCGTAGGGAACGGCATCTCCTACGAGCAGTACTTC.

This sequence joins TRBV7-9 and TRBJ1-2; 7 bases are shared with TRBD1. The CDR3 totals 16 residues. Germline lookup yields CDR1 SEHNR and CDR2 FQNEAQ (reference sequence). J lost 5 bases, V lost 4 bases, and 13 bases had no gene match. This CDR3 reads CASSSSTGVGRYGYTF. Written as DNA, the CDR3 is TGTGCCAGCAGCTCCTCAACAGGGGTTGGGAGATATGGCTACACCTTC. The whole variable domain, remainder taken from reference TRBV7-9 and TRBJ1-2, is DTGVSQNPRHKITKRGQNVTFRCDPISEHNRLYWYRQTLGQGPEFLTYFQNEAQLEKSRLLSDRFSAERPKGSFSTLEIQRTEQGDSAMYLCASSSSTGVGRYGYTFGSGTRLTVV.

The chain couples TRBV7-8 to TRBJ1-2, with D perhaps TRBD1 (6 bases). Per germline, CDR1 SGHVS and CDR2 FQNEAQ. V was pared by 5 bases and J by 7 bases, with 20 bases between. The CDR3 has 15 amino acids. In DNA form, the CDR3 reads TGTGCCAGCAGCCCCGGACGATGGGGGGCCTCTGGCTACACCTTC. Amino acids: CASSPGRWGASGYTF.

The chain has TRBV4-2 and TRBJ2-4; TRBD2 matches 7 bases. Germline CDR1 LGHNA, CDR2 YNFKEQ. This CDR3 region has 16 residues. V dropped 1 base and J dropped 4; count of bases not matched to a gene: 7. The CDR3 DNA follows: TGTGCCAGCAGCCAAGTAAATCGGGGAGGGAAAAACATTCAGTACTTC. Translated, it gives CASSQVNRGGKNIQYF.

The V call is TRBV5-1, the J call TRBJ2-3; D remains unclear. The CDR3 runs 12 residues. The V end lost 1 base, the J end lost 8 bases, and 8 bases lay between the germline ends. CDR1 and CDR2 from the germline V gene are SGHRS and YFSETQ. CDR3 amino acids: CASSLFWSTQYF. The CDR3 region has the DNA TGCGCCAGCAGCTTGTTTTGGAGTACGCAGTATTTT.

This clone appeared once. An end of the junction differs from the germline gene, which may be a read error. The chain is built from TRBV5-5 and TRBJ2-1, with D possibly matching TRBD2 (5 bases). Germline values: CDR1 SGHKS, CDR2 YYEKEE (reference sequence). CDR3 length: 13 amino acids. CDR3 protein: CASSFGVYNERFF. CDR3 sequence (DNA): TGTGCCAGCAGCTTCGGGGTTTACAATGAGCGGTTCTTC. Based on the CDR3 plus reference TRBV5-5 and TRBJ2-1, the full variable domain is DAGVTQSPTHLIKTRGQQVTLRCSPISGHKSVSWYQQVLGQGPQFIFQYYEKEERGRGNFPDRFSARQFPNYSSELNVNALLLGDSALYLCASSFGVYNERFFGPGTRLTVL.

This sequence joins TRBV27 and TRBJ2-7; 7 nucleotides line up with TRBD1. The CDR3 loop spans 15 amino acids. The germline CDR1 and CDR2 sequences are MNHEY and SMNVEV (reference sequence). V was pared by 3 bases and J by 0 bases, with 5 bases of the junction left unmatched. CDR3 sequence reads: CASSFSQGTSYEQYF. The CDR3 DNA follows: TGTGCCAGCAGTTTTTCACAGGGGACCTCCTACGAGCAGTACTTC.

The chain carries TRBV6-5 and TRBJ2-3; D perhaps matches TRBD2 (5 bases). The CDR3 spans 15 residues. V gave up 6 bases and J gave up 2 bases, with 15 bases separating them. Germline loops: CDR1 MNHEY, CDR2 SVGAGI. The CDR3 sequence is CASRRNPGITDTQYF. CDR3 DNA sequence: TGTGCCAGCAGGAGAAACCCGGGGATCACAGATACGCAGTATTTT.

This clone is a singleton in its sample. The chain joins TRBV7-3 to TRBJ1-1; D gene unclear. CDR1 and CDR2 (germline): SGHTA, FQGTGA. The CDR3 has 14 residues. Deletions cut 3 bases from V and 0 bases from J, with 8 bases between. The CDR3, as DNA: TGTGCCAGCAGCTTGCTCGGTATGAACACTGAAGCTTTCTTT. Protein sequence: CASSLLGMNTEAFF.

CDR3: CASSAPRDREATNEKLFF. DNA of the CDR3: TGTGCCAGCAGTGCCCCCCGGGACAGGGAGGCAACTAATGAAAAACTGTTTTTT. This chain connects TRBV6-1 to TRBJ1-4; 9 bases align to TRBD1. V gave up 4 bases and J gave up 0 bases; unmatched junction bases: 9. Germline V gene sequence: CDR1 MNHNS, CDR2 SASEGT. The length of the CDR3 is 18 residues.

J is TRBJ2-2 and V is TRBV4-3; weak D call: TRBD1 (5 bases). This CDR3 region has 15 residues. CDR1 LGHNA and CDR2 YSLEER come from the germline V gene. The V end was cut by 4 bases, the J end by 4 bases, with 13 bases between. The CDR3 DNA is TGCGCCAGCAGCCGGTCGGTACAGGTCACCGGGGAGCTGTTTTTT. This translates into CASSRSVQVTGELFF.

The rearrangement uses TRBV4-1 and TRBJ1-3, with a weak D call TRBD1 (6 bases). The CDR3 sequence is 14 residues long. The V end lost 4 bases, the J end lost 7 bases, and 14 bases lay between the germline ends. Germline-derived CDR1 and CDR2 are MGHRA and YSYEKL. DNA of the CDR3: TGCGCCAGCAGCCTTAACAGGGTCCACAACACCATATATTTT. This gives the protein CASSLNRVHNTIYF.

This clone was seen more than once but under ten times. CDR3 bases: TGTGCCAGCAGCTTGAGTCGGCTCATCCATTCACCCCTCCACTTT. Translated: CASSLSRLIHSPLHF. The V gene is TRBV5-6, the J gene TRBJ1-6, with no clear D. CDR3 length equals 15 residues. In germline, CDR1 is SGHDT, CDR2 YYEEEE. The V end was cut by 1 base, the J end by 8 bases, with 13 bases between.

The DNA for the CDR3 is TGCGCCAGCAGCTTGGGAAGGGTAGGAGGCACTGAAGCTTTCTTT. Translated: CASSLGRVGGTEAFF. The V and J genes are TRBV5-1 and TRBJ1-1; D gene ambiguous. The CDR3 totals 15 residues. Looked up from germline, CDR1 is SGHRS and CDR2 is YFSETQ. V was clipped by 0 bases and J by 4 bases, with 13 bases between them. Drawing the rest from reference TRBV5-1 and TRBJ1-1, the complete variable domain is KAGVTQTPRYLIKTRGQQVTLSCSPISGHRSVSWYQQTPGQGLQFLFEYFSETQRNKGNFPGRFSGRQFSNSRSEMNVSTLELGDSALYLCASSLGRVGGTEAFFGQGTRLTVV.

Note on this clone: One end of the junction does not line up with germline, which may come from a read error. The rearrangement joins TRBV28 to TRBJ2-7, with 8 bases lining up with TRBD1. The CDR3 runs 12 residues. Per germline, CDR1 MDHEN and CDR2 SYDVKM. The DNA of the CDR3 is TGTGCCAGCAGTTTTAAAGGACAGGGAATGTTCTTC. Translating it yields CASSFKGQGMFF.

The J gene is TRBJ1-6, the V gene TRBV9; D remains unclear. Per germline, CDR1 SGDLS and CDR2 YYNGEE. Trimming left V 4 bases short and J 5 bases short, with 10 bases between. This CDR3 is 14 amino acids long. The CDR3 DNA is TGTGCCAGCAGCCCCGGGCTCCATAATTCACCCCTCCACTTT. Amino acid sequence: CASSPGLHNSPLHF.

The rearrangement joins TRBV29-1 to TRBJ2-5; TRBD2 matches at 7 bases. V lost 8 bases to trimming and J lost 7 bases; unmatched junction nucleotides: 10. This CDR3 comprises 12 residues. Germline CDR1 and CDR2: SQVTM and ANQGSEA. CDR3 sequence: CSWGEGRGTQYF. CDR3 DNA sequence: TGCAGCTGGGGGGAGGGGCGGGGGACCCAGTACTTC.

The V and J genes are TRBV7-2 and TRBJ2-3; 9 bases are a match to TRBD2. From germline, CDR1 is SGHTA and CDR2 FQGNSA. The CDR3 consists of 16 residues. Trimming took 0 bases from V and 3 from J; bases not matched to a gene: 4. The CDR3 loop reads CASSLARSGGTDTQYF. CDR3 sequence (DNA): TGTGCCAGCAGCTTAGCGCGCAGCGGGGGGACAGATACGCAGTATTTT.

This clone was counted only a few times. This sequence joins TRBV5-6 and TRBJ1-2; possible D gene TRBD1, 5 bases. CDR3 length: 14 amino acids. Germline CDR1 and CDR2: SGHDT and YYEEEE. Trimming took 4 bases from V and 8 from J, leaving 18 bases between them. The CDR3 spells CASSQGGGWGGYTF. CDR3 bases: TGTGCCAGCAGCCAAGGCGGGGGGTGGGGCGGCTACACCTTC.

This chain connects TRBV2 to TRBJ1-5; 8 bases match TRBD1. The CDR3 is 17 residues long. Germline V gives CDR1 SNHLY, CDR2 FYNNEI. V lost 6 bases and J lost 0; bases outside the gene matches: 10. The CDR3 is CASSPGQEVYSNQPQHF. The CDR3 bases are TGTGCCAGCAGCCCGGGACAGGAGGTCTATAGCAATCAGCCCCAGCATTTT.

The chain's CDR3 is CASSEEETQYF. The CDR3 region has the DNA TGTGCCAGTAGCGAGGAAGAGACCCAGTACTTC. The gene calls are TRBV19 and TRBJ2-5; D uncertain. Looked up from germline, CDR1 is LNHDA and CDR2 is SQIVND (reference sequence). V gave up 6 bases and J gave up 3 bases, with 5 bases separating them. This CDR3 spans 11 amino acids.

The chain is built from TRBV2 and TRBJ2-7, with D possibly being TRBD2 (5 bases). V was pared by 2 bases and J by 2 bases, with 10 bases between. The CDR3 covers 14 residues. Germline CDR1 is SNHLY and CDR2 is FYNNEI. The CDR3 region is CASSESGSAYEQYF. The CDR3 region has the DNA TGTGCCAGCAGTGAATCGGGGTCGGCCTACGAGCAGTACTTC.

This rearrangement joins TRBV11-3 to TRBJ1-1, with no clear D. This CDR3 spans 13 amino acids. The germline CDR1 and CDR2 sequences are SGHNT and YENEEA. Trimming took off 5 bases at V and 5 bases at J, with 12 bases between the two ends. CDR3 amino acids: CASSPVPGTEAFF. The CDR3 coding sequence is TGTGCCAGCAGCCCAGTCCCCGGAACTGAAGCTTTCTTT.

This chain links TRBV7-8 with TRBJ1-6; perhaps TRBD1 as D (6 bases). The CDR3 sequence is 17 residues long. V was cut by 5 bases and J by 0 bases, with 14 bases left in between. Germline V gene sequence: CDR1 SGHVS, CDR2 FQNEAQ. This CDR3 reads CASSGNTGSSYNSPLHF. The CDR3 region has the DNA TGTGCCAGCAGCGGGAACACAGGGAGCTCCTATAATTCACCCCTCCACTTT.